This TCR beta chain was found in a study of T-cell reconstitution after alpha-beta-depleted transplantation in children. Molecular barcoding with unique molecular identifiers was used for the TCRbeta library. TCRdb passed the PCR reads through MiXCR, listing each CDR3 protein once. The sample holds about 200,000 distinct CDR3 sequences; roughly 7% are singletons and the top ten take 5.5%. This clonotype came up a few times. Its antigen is not known. The V gene's germline CDR1 is DFQATT and CDR2 SNEGSKA (reference sequence). This CDR3 is 17 amino acids long. After removal of 0 bases from V and 3 bases from J, the junction contained 10 bases not matched to a gene. General study points: Expanded clones from the graft, numbering several hundred, reportedly supplied alpha-beta T cells about two months after transplant. Surviving recipient T cells and thymic progenitors accounted for the high day-60 TCRbeta diversity observed in some patients. Newly generated T cells supplied most T-cell counts and diversity one year post-transplant.

This sample comprised PBMCs, obtained before TCRalphabeta/CD19-depleted stem cell transplant. The sequence was collected from a boy aged 2 to 10 with acute lymphoblastic leukemia, due to receive a stem cell transplant. The rearrangement links TRBV20-1 to TRBJ1-1; the match to TRBD1 covers 10 bases. CDR3 sequence: CSARDRGDRGLYTEAFF. The CDR3 DNA follows: TGCAGTGCTAGAGATCGGGGGGACAGGGGATTGTACACTGAAGCTTTCTTT.